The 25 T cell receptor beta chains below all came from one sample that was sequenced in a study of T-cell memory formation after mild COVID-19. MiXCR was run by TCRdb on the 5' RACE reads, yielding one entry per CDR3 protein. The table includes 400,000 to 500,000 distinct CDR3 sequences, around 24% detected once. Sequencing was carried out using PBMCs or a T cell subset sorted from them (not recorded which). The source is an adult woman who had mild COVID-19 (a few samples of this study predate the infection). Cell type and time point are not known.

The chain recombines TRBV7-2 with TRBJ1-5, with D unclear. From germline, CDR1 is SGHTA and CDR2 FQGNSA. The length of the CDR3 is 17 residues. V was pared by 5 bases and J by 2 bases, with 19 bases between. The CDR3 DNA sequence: TGTGCCAGCAGCGGCTCGAGGTCCGGGTTCGGCAATCAGCCCCAGCATTTT. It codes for CASSGSRSGFGNQPQHF.

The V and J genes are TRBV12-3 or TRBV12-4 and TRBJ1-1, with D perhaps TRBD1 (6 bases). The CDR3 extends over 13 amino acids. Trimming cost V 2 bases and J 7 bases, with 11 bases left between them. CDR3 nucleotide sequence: TGTGCCAGCAGTTTAATCGGGGGGCTTGAAGCTTTCTTT. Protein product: CASSLIGGLEAFF.

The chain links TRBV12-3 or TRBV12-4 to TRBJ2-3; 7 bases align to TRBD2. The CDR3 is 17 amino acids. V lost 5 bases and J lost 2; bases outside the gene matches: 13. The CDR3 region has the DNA TGTGCCAGCAGTCCGGAGATTGGACTAGTTTACACAGATACGCAGTATTTT. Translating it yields CASSPEIGLVYTDTQYF.

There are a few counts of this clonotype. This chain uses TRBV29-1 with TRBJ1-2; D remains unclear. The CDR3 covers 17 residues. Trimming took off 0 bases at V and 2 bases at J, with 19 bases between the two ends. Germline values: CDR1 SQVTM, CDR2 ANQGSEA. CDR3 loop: CSVEDFGRRGWNYGYTF. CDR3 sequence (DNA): TGCAGCGTTGAAGACTTTGGGCGGCGCGGGTGGAACTATGGCTACACCTTC.

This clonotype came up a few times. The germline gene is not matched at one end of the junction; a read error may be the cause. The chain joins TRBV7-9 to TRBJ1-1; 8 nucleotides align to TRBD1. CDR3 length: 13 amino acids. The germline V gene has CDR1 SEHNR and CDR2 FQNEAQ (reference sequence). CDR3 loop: CASSYSTGAEAFF. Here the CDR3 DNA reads TGTGCCAGCAGCTATTCGACAGGGGCTGAGGCTTTCTTT.

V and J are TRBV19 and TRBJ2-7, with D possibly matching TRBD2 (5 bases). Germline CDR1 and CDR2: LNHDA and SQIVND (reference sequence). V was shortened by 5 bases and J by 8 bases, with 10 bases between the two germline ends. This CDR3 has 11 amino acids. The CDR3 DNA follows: TGTGCCAGTAGTGAGGGTGGAAAGCAGTACTTC. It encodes CASSEGGKQYF. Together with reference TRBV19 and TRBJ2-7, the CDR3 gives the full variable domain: DGGITQSPKYLFRKEGQNVTLSCEQNLNHDAMYWYRQDPGQGLRLIYYSQIVNDFQKGDIAEGYSVSREKKESFPLTVTSAQKNPTAFYLCASSEGGKQYFGPGTRLTVT.

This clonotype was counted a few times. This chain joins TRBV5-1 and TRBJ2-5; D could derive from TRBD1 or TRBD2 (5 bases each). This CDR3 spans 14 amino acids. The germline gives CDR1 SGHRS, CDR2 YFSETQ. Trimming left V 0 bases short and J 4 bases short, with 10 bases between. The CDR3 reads CASSLVGVPETQYF. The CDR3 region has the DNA TGCGCCAGCAGCTTGGTGGGGGTCCCAGAGACCCAGTACTTC.

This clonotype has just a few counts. The CDR3 DNA reads TGTGCCATAGGACAGAATCAGAATGAGCAGTTCTTC. Protein sequence: CAIGQNQNEQFF. The rearrangement links TRBV6-2 or TRBV6-3 to TRBJ2-1, with D tentatively TRBD1 (6 bases). The CDR3 is 12 residues long. In germline, CDR1 is MNHEY, CDR2 SVGEGT. Trimming removed 10 bases at V and 7 bases at J, with 14 bases between.

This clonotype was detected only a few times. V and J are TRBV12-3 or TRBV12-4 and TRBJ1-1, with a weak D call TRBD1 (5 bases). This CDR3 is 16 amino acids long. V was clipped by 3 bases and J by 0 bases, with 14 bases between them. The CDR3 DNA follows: TGTGCCAGCAGTTTTAATTTTGGGGGTATGAACACTGAAGCTTTCTTT. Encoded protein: CASSFNFGGMNTEAFF.

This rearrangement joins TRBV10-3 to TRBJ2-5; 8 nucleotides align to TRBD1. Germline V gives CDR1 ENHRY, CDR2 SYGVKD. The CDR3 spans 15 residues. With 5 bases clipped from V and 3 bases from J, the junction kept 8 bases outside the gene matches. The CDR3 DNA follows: TGTGCCATCAGTCTAGGTGGACAGGGAAAAGAGACCCAGTACTTC. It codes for CAISLGGQGKETQYF.

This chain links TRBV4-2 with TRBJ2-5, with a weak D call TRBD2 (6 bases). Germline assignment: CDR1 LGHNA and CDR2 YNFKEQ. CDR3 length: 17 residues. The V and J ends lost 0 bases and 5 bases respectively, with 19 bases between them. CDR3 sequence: CASSQDLRSRGWETQYF. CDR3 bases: TGTGCCAGCAGCCAAGATTTAAGGAGCCGGGGGTGGGAGACCCAGTACTTC.

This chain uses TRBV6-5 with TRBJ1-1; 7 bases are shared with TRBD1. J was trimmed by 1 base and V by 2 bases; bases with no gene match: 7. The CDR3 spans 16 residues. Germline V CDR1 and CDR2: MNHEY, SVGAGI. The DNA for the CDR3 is TGTGCCAGCAGTTACGGGACAGCAGTTTGGAACACTGAAGCTTTCTTT. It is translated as CASSYGTAVWNTEAFF.

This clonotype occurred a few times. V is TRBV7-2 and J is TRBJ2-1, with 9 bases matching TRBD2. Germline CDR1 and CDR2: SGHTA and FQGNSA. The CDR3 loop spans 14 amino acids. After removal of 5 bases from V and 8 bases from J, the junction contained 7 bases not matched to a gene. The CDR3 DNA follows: TGTGCCAGCAGCAGGACTAGCGAAGTCTATGAGCAGTTCTTC. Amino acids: CASSRTSEVYEQFF. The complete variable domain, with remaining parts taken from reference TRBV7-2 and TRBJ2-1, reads GAGVSQSPSNKVTEKGKDVELRCDPISGHTALYWYRQSLGQGLEFLIYFQGNSAPDKSGLPSDRFSAERTGGSVSTLTIQRTQQEDSAVYLCASSRTSEVYEQFFGPGTRLTVL.

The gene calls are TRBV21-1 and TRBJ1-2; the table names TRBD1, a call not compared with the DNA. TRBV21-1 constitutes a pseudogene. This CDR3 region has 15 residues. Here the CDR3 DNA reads TGTGCCAGCAGCAAAGAACAGGACACAGACTATGGCTACACCTTC. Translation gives CASSKEQDTDYGYTF.

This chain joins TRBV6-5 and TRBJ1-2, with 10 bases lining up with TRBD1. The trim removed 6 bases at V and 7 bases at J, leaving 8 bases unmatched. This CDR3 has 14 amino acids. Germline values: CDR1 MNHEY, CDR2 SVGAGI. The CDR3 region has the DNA TGTGCCAGCAGAGGCTACCGGGACAGGGGTGGCTACACCTTC. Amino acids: CASRGYRDRGGYTF.

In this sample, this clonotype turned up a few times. CDR3 in amino acids: CASSPPGLAGVSEQFF. CDR3 in DNA: TGTGCCAGCTCACCCCCGGGACTAGCGGGGGTGAGTGAGCAGTTCTTC. The chain couples TRBV18 to TRBJ2-1; 14 positions agree with TRBD2. The V segment lost 3 bases and the J segment 9 bases; nucleotides outside the gene matches: 7. From germline, CDR1 is KGHSH and CDR2 LQKENI. The CDR3 sequence is 16 residues long.

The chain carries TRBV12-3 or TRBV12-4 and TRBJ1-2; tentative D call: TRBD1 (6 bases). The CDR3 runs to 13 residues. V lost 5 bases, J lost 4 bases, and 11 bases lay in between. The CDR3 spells CASSPDRFYGYTF. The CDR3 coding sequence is TGTGCCAGCAGTCCCGACAGGTTCTATGGCTACACCTTC.

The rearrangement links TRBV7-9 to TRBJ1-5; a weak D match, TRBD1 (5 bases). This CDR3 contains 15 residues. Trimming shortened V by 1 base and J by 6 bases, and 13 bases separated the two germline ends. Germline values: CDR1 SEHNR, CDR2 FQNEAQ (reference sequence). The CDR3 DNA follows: TGTGCCAGCAGCTTAGGGGGGTGGGGCAGTCAGCCCCAGCATTTT. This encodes CASSLGGWGSQPQHF.

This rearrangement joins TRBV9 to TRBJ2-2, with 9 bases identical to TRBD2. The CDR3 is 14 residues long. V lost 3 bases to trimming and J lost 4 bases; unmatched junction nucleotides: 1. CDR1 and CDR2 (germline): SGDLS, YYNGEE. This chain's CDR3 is CASSGSGGTGELFF. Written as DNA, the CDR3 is TGTGCCAGCAGCGGTAGCGGGGGCACCGGGGAGCTGTTTTTT.

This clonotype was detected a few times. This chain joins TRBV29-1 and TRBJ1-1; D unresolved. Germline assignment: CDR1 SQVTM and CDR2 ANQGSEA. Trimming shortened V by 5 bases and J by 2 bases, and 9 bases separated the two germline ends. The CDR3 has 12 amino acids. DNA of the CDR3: TGCAGCGTTTCCCAGGTTAACACTGAAGCTTTCTTT. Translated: CSVSQVNTEAFF.

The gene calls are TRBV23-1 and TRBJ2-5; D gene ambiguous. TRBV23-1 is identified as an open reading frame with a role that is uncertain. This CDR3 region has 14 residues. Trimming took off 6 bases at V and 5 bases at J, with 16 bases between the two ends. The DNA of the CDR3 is TGCGCCAGCAGCCCAACGGGCGAAGGGGAGACCCAGTACTTC. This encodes CASSPTGEGETQYF.

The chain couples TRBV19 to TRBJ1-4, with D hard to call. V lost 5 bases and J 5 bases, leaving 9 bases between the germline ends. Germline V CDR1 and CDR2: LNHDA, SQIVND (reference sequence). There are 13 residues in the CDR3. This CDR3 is CASSGRRNEKLFF. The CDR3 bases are TGTGCCAGTAGTGGCAGGAGAAATGAAAAACTGTTTTTT.

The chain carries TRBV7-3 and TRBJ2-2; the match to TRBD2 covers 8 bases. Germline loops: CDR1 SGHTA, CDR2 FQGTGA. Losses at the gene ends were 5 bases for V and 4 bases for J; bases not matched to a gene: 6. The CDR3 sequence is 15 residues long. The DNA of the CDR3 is TGTGCCAGCAGCCTCACGGGAGGGGGCACCGGGGAGCTGTTTTTT. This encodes CASSLTGGGTGELFF.

As DNA, the CDR3 is TGTGCCAGTAGATCCGACAGAGACAATGAGCAGTTCTTC. Translation gives CASRSDRDNEQFF. The J gene is TRBJ2-1, the V gene TRBV19; TRBD1 is a possible D gene (5 bases). The V and J ends lost 6 bases and 5 bases respectively, with 11 bases between them. CDR3 length: 13 amino acids. CDR1 is LNHDA, CDR2 SQIVND, per germline (reference sequence).

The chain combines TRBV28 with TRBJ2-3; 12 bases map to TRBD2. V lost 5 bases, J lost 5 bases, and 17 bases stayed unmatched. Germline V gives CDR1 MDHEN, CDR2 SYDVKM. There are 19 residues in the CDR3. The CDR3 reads CASSPSGLAGGLRKDTQYF. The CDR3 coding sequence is TGTGCCAGCAGTCCATCGGGGCTAGCGGGAGGGCTGAGGAAAGATACGCAGTATTTT.